Below are 10 T cell receptor beta chains sequenced from a single sample in a study of blood T cell repertoires in COVID-19. Method: immunoSEQ multiplex PCR; TCRdb's copy keeps in-frame clones and lacks some. Of 240,000 or so clones listed, approximately 83% were seen once; the top ten hold roughly 1.9%. Source material: peripheral blood. The receptors were sampled from a young man who had recovered from COVID-19.

The chain employs TRBV4-1 and TRBJ1-5, with 8 bases fitting TRBD1. V lost 4 bases to trimming and J lost 7 bases; unmatched junction nucleotides: 12. Germline V gene data show CDR1 as MGHRA and CDR2 as YSYEKL. This CDR3 has 16 amino acids. The CDR3 loop reads CASSPSDRVSNQPQHF. The CDR3 bases are TGCGCCAGCAGCCCGTCGGACAGGGTCAGTAACCAGCCCCAGCATTTT.

The chain recombines TRBV6-5 with TRBJ2-7, with D perhaps TRBD2 (7 bases). The V end lost 9 bases, the J end lost 6 bases, and 15 bases lay between the germline ends. This CDR3 has 12 residues. The germline V gene encodes CDR1 MNHEY and CDR2 SVGAGI. The CDR3 coding sequence is TGTGCCAGGGGGGGGGCAGGTCGCGAGCAGTACGTC. Protein: CARGGAGREQYV.

The chain couples TRBV5-1 to TRBJ1-2, with D uncertain. V lost 0 bases, J lost 3 bases, and 9 bases lay in between. Germline CDR1 is SGHRS and CDR2 is YFSETQ. The CDR3 length is 14 residues. CDR3 protein: CASSLATVDYGYTF. The DNA for the CDR3 is TGCGCCAGCAGCTTGGCAACGGTCGACTATGGCTACACCTTC.

The gene calls are TRBV12-5 and TRBJ2-1; D may be TRBD1 (5 bases). Germline V gene data show CDR1 as LGHNT and CDR2 as FRNRAP. The CDR3 spans 14 residues. V was shortened by 6 bases and J by 7 bases, with 16 bases between the two germline ends. As DNA, the CDR3 is TGTGCTAGTGGGTTTCTAGGGGCGAGTAATGAGCAGTTCTTC. Translating gives CASGFLGASNEQFF.

The chain links TRBV6-1 to TRBJ2-7, with TRBD1 as a possible D gene (5 bases). The germline V gene has CDR1 MNHNS and CDR2 SASEGT. The CDR3 runs 17 residues. V shed 1 base and J shed 3 bases, with 19 bases lying between them. In DNA form, the CDR3 reads TGTGCCAGCAGTGAAGTTTTCTTTGTCAGGGAAGGCTACGAGCAGTACTTC. This translates into CASSEVFFVREGYEQYF.

The chain carries TRBV4-1 and TRBJ2-1; TRBD2 agrees at 10 bases. The CDR3 loop spans 15 amino acids. Trimming removed 2 bases from V and 7 bases from J; junction bases left unmatched: 5. CDR1 is MGHRA and CDR2 is YSYEKL in the germline V gene. The CDR3 sequence: CASSQRGLATNEQFF. CDR3 nucleotides: TGCGCCAGCAGCCAACGGGGACTAGCGACGAATGAGCAGTTCTTC.

CDR3: CASSLALAGNTDTQYF. The CDR3 region has the DNA TGTGCCAGCAGCTTGGCCCTAGCGGGGAACACAGATACGCAGTATTTT. V is TRBV5-4 and J is TRBJ2-3; 9 bases align to TRBD2. Germline lookup yields CDR1 SGHNT and CDR2 YYREEE (reference sequence). With V trimmed by 0 bases and J by 2 bases, 4 bases remained unmatched. The length of the CDR3 is 16 residues.

The chain has TRBV9 and TRBJ2-5; D unclear. The V gene's germline CDR1 is SGDLS and CDR2 YYNGEE. Between the trimmed V and J ends, which lost 3 bases and 5 bases, there was a span of 14 bases. The CDR3 loop spans 14 amino acids. The CDR3 protein is CASSADLAIETQYF. The CDR3 coding sequence is TGTGCCAGCAGCGCCGATCTTGCGATCGAGACCCAGTACTTC.

The V call is TRBV6-2 or TRBV6-3, the J call TRBJ2-1, with 10 nucleotides matching TRBD2. V gave up 4 bases and J gave up 0 bases; unmatched junction bases: 6. In germline, CDR1 is MNHEY, CDR2 SVGEGT. The CDR3 runs to 17 residues. For the CDR3, the DNA is TGTGCCAGCAGTTTTCTAGCGGGGGCACTCTCCTACAATGAGCAGTTCTTC. This codes for CASSFLAGALSYNEQFF.

The chain couples TRBV4-1 to TRBJ2-2; 11 nucleotides match TRBD2. The junction had 2 bases not matched to a gene; V was cut back by 6 bases and J by 5 bases. Looked up from germline, CDR1 is MGHRA and CDR2 is YSYEKL. The CDR3 loop spans 14 amino acids. In DNA, the CDR3 is TGCGCCAGCAGACGACTAGCGGGGACCGGGGAGCTGTTTTTT. Amino acid sequence: CASRRLAGTGELFF.